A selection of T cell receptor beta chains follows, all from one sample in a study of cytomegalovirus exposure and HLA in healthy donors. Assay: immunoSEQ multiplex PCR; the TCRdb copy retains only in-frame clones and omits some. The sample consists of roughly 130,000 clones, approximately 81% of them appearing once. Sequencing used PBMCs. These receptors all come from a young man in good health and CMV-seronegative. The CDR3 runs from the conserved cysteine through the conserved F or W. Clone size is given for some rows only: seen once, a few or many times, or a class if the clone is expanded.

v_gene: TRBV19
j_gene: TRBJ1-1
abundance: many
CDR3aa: CASSTDRGGTEAFF

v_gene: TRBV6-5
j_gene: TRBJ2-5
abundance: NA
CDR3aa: CASSYSGGGLGETQYF

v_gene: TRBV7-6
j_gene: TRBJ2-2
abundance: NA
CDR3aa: CASSLTVNTGELFF

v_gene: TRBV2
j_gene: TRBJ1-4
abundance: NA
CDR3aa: CASLYGTRNEKLFF

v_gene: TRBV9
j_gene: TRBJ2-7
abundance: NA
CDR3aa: CASSVGGLAGGYEQYF

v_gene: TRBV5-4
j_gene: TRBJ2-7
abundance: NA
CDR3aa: CASSLTKLAASSYEQYF

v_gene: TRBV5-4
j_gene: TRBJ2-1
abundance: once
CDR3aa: CASSSQGSYNEQFF

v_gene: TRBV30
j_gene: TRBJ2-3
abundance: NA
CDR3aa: CAWSVFIFRGRAPTDTQYF

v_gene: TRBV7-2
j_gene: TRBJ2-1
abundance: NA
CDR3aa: CASRPSGLAGYNEQFF

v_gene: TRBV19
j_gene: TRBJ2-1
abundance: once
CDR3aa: CASTLSAQSYNEQFF

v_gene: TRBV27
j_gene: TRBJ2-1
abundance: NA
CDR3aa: CASSLRGLANEQFF

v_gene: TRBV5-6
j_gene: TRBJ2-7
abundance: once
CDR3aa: CASSLPGGAYEQYF

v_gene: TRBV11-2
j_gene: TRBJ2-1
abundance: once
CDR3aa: CASSLEGRGTLTKQFF

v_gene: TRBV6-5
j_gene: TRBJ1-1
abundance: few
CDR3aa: CASRRAGGGKSEAFF

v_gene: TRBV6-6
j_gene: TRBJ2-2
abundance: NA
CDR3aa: CASSYGGQGTTGELFF

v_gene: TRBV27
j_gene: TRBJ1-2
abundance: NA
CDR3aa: CASSSPLGGGYTF

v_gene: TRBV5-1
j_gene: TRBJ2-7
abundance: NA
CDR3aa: CASSLFDSGTYEQYF

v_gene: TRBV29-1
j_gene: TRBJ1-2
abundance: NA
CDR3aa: CSVEEGAGGYTF

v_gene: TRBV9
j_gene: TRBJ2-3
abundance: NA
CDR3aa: CASSFSGGTDTQYF

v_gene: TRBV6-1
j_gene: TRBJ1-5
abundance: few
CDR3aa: CASKDRFSNQPQHF

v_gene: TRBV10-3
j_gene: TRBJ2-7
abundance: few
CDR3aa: CAISEGQGYEQYF

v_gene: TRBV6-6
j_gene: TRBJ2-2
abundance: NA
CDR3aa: CASSYTGWENTGELFF

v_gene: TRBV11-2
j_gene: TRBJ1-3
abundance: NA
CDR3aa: CASSLAGVGNTIYF

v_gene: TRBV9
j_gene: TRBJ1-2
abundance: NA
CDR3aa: CASSVATEVSGYTF

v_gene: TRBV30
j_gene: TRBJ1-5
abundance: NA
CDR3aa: CAWSTGHDQPQHF

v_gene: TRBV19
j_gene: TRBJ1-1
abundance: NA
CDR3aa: CASTDSLNTEAFF

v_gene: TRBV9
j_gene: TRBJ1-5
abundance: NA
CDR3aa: CASSVEAGWGQPQHF

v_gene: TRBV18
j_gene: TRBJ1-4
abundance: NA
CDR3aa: CASSHRRPDREEKLFF

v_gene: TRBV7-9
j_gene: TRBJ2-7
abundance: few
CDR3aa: CSSSTPRGQGEKGYEQYF

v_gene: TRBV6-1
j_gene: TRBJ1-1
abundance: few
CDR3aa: CASSPRNRNTEAFF

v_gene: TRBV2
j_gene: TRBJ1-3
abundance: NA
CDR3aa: CARNRDRGSGSGNTIYF

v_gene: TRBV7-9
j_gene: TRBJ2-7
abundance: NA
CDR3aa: CASSYGGSSYEQYF

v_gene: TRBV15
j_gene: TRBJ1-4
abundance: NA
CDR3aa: CATSWGGLGTNEKLFF

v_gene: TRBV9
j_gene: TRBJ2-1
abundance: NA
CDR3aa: CASSVGSRGPNEQFF

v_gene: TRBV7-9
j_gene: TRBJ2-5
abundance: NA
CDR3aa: CASSLGTVNQETQYF

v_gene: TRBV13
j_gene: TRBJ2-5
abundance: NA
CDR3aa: CASSLGLSGREGETQYF

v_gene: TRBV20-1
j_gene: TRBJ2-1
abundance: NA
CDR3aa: CRLPTDNEQFF

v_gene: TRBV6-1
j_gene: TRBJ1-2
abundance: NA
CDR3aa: CASRQGSSYGYTF

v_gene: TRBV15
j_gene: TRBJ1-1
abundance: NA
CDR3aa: CATSRDLSHSTEAFF

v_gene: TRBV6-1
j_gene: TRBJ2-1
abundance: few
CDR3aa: CASTSDLVAYNEQFF

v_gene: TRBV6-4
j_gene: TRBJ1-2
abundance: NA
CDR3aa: CANSGLPQGNYGYTF

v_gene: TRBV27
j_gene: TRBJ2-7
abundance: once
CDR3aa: CASSRFSGLAYEQYF